These T cell receptor beta chains were read from a single sample in a study of technical replicates of blood from a handful of donors. The method was immunoSEQ multiplex PCR; TCRdb's version includes in-frame clones alone and lacks a portion of them. The data contain about 53,000 clones, more than 70% of them singletons. The specimen was PBMCs. These receptors all stem from a human donor in good health. Some clones in this sample may be carry-over from other donors' samples. The CDR3 runs from the conserved cysteine through the conserved F or W. D genes are given only for firm matches. A clone size is listed for some rows: how often the clone was seen (once, few, many), or a class if it is expanded.

j_call d_call clone_size v_call cdr3_nt cdr3_aa
TRBJ2-1 TRBD2 once TRBV30 TGTGCCTGGAGGCGGTTGGGACTAGCGGGACCGGTCGAGAATGAGCAGTTCTTC CAWRRLGLAGPVENEQFF
TRBJ1-1 NA NA TRBV7-2 TGTGCCAGCAGCTTATTCGTGAACACTGAAGCTTTCTTT CASSLFVNTEAFF
TRBJ1-1 NA NA TRBV29-1 TGCAGCGTTGGTTGGGGGCTTCGTGACACTGAAGCTTTCTTT CSVGWGLRDTEAFF
TRBJ2-2 NA NA TRBV5-1 TGCGCCAGCAGCTTACGGGCAGGGGCCCTTGGGGAGCTGTTTTTT CASSLRAGALGELFF
TRBJ2-7 TRBD2 NA TRBV5-6 TGTGCCAGCAGCCGCCGAACCGAGCGGGGTTACTCCTACGAGCAGTACTTC CASSRRTERGYSYEQYF
TRBJ1-6 NA NA TRBV7-2 TGTGCCAGCAGCTTAAATCAACCCAGGGGAGTTAATTCACCCCTCCACTTT CASSLNQPRGVNSPLHF
TRBJ1-4 NA NA TRBV5-1 TGCGCCAGCAGCGCGGCAGGGTATGAAAAACTGTTTTTT CASSAAGYEKLFF
TRBJ2-3 TRBD2 NA TRBV19 TGTGCCAGTAGTCGACTAGCGGCAACAGATACGCAGTATTTT CASSRLAATDTQYF
TRBJ1-1 NA NA TRBV29-1 TGCAGCGTTACGACAATCATGAACACTGAAGCTTTCTTT CSVTTIMNTEAFF
TRBJ2-3 NA NA TRBV6-5 TGTGCCAGCAGTTACTCGATGACAGACACCACAGATACGCAGTATTTT CASSYSMTDTTDTQYF
TRBJ1-1 TRBD1 few TRBV10-3 TGTGCCATCAGTGAGGGGGGACAGGGGGGAACTGAAGCTTTCTTT CAISEGGQGGTEAFF
TRBJ2-3 NA NA TRBV25-1 TGTGCCAGCAGTGCAAGAACGAGGGATACGCAGTATTTT CASSARTRDTQYF
TRBJ2-1 NA NA TRBV5-1 TGCGCCAGCAGCTTGGACAGGTTAGGCGATGAGCAGTTCTTC CASSLDRLGDEQFF
TRBJ1-6 TRBD1 NA TRBV7-2 TGTGCCAGCAGTGGGCCGCGTGACAGGGGGCGCGGTAATTCACCCCTCCACTTT CASSGPRDRGRGNSPLHF
TRBJ1-1 NA once TRBV6-5 TGTGCCAGCAGTTCGGGAGGGGCGGGGAACACTGAAGCTTTCTTT CASSSGGAGNTEAFF
TRBJ1-6 NA NA TRBV27 TGTGCCAGCAGTTTACTGTCGACAGCCCCCGCTCCACCCCTCCACTTT CASSLLSTAPAPPLHF
TRBJ2-7 TRBD1 NA TRBV5-4 TGTGCCAGCAGCTCGGACAGGGTCAAGCAGTACTTC CASSSDRVKQYF
TRBJ2-7 NA NA TRBV6-1 TGTGCCAGCAGTGCCCAGGGGGGCGTCGGCGAGCAGTACTTC CASSAQGGVGEQYF
TRBJ1-5 NA NA TRBV7-9 TGTGCCAGCAGCTTAGTACAGGAGGGATACAATCAGCCCCAGCATTTT CASSLVQEGYNQPQHF
TRBJ1-2 NA NA TRBV25-1 TGTGCCAGCAGTGAACGGACAGTCTATGGCTACACCTTC CASSERTVYGYTF
TRBJ1-4 TRBD1 NA TRBV6-5 TGTGCCAGCAGACGGACAGGGCCTAATGAAAAACTGTTTTTT CASRRTGPNEKLFF
TRBJ1-1 NA NA TRBV19 TGTGCCAGTAGGGGGGGGACGCTGAACACTGAAGCTTTCTTT CASRGGTLNTEAFF
TRBJ2-3 TRBD2 NA TRBV5-6 TGTGCCAGCAGCTTGGTAACCGGGACTAGCGGGAGGGCCCCAGATACGCAGTATTTT CASSLVTGTSGRAPDTQYF
TRBJ1-5 NA NA TRBV5-4 TGTGCCAGCAGCTTGGGCAGGGAAAGTGGCAATCAGCCCCAGCATTTT CASSLGRESGNQPQHF
TRBJ2-2 NA NA TRBV15 TGTGCCACCAGCAGAGATCCTACCACCGGGGAGCTGTTTTTT CATSRDPTTGELFF
TRBJ2-5 NA once TRBV4-2 TGTGCCAGCAGCCAGGACCCGGGACTCGCTCAAGAGACCCAGTACTTC CASSQDPGLAQETQYF
TRBJ2-3 TRBD2 few TRBV5-1 TGCGCCAGCAGCTTGGGGCTAGCGGGGGGGCTGGATACGCAGTATTTT CASSLGLAGGLDTQYF
TRBJ2-2 TRBD2 NA TRBV5-1 TGCGCCAGCATGCCTGGTAGCGGGGGTTCTATTACCGGGGAGCTGTTTTTT CASMPGSGGSITGELFF
TRBJ2-2 TRBD2 NA TRBV7-6 TGTGCCAGCAGCACCGGGACTACGCCCACCGGGGAGCTGTTTTTT CASSTGTTPTGELFF
TRBJ2-7 NA NA TRBV25-1 TGTGCCAGCAGACTAAGCTCGAGAAACGAGCAGTACTTC CASRLSSRNEQYF
TRBJ1-1 NA NA TRBV7-9 TGTGCCAGCACCCTTGGGGGGTATGAAGCTTTCTTT CASTLGGYEAFF
TRBJ1-4 NA once TRBV7-2 TGTGCCAGCAGCTTATATGCAGGGTTTAGTGAAAAACTGTTTTTT CASSLYAGFSEKLFF
TRBJ1-5 NA NA TRBV19 TGTGCCAGTAGTATAGATCCGCCAGGGACAAATCAGCCCCAGCATTTT CASSIDPPGTNQPQHF
TRBJ2-2 NA NA TRBV7-3 TGTGCCAGCAGCCCAACAGGGACGAACACCGGGGAGCTGTTTTTT CASSPTGTNTGELFF
TRBJ2-1 TRBD2 NA TRBV4-2 TGTGCCAGCAGCCAAGATTCTGGCGGGGGGGCGAACAATGAGCAGTTCTTC CASSQDSGGGANNEQFF
TRBJ2-7 TRBD1 NA TRBV11-3 TGTGCCAGCAGCCGAGAGACAGGGGAACAGTACTTC CASSRETGEQYF
TRBJ1-4 NA NA TRBV6-4 TGTGCCAGCAGTGACTCGGCAAATGAAAAACTGTTTTTT CASSDSANEKLFF
TRBJ1-1 NA NA TRBV30 TGTGCCTGGAGTGTCTCCGGGGGAGCTTTCTTT CAWSVSGGAFF
TRBJ2-7 TRBD1 NA TRBV7-6 TGTGCCAGCAGCCCGGGGACAGGGGGCTTGCTGATGTACGAGCAGTACTTC CASSPGTGGLLMYEQYF
TRBJ2-1 NA NA TRBV7-8 TGTGCCAGCAGCTTAGATCTCAATGAGCAGTTCTTC CASSLDLNEQFF
TRBJ2-2 TRBD2 NA TRBV4-2 TGTGCCAGCAGCCAAGATGGGACTAGCGGGGGGGCGGGCACCGGGGAGCTGTTTTTT CASSQDGTSGGAGTGELFF
TRBJ2-3 NA NA TRBV4-1 TGCGCCAGCAGCCAGCCTCACCTGGCCAACACAGATACGCAGTATTTT CASSQPHLANTDTQYF
TRBJ1-4 NA NA TRBV20-1 TGCAGTGCCGGGGGATATGAAAAACTGTTTTTT CSAGGYEKLFF
TRBJ1-1 NA NA TRBV7-9 TGTGCCAGCAGAACAAGGGGGGGCACTGAAGCTTTCTTT CASRTRGGTEAFF
TRBJ1-4 TRBD1 once TRBV6-1 TGTGCCAGCAGTCCAGACAGGGTTGAAAAACTGTTTTTT CASSPDRVEKLFF
TRBJ2-3 TRBD2 NA TRBV4-1 TGCGCCAGCAGCCCCGGGCTAGCGGGTGCAGATACGCAGTATTTT CASSPGLAGADTQYF
TRBJ1-1 NA NA TRBV9 TGTGCCAGCAGCGGGCGAGTTGGTGGGGGCCCAGCTTTCTTT CASSGRVGGGPAFF
TRBJ2-7 TRBD2 NA TRBV23-1 TGCGCCAGCAGTCAGGGCCCGGGACTAAATTCCTACGAGCAGTACTTC CASSQGPGLNSYEQYF
TRBJ2-2 NA NA TRBV9 TGTGCCAGCAGCGTAGTAGGCAGCGCCGGGGAGCTGTTTTTT CASSVVGSAGELFF